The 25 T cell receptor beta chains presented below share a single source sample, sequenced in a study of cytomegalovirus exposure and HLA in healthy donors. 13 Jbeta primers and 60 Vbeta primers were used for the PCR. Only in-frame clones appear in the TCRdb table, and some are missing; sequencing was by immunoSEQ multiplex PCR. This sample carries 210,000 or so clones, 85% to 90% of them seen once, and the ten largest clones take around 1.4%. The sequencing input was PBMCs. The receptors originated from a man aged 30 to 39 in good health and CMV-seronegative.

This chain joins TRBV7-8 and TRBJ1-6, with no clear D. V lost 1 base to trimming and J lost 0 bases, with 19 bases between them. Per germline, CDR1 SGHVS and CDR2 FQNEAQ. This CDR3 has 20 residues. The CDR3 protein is CASSLVRPAGLSSYNSPLHF. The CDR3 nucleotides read TGTGCCAGCAGCTTAGTCCGACCGGCGGGCCTCAGCTCCTATAATTCACCCCTCCACTTT.

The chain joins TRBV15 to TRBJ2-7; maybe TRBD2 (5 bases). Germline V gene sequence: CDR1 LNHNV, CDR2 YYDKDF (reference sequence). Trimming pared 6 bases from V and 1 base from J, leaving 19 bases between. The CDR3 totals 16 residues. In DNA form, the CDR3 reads TGTGCCACCAGTGGTAACCGGGATTTAGGATCCTACGAGCAGTACTTC. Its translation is CATSGNRDLGSYEQYF. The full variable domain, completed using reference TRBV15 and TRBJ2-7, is DAMVIQNPRYQVTQFGKPVTLSCSQTLNHNVMYWYQQKSSQAPKLLFHYYDKDFNNEADTPDNFQSRRPNTSFCFLDIRSPGLGDTAMYLCATSGNRDLGSYEQYFGPGTRLTVT.

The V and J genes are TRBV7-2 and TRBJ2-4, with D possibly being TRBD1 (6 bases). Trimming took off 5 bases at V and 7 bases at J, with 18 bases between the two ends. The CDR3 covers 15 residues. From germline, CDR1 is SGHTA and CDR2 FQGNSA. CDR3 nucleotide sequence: TGTGCCAGCAGCCCGAGCAAGGACAGAGTGAACATTCAGTACTTC. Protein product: CASSPSKDRVNIQYF.

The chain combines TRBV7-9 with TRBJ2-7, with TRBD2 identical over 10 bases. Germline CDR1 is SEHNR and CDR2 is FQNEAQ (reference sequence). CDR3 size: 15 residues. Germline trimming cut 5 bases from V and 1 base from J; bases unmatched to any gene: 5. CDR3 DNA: TGTGCCAGCAGCGCCTCTAGCGGGGGATCCTACGAGCAGTACTTC. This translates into CASSASSGGSYEQYF.

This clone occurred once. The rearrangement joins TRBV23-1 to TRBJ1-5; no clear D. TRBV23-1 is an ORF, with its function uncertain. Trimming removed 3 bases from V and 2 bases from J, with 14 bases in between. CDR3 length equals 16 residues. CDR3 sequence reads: CASSQDSRRGNQPQHF. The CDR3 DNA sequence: TGCGCCAGCAGTCAGGACTCCCGGAGGGGCAATCAGCCCCAGCATTTT.

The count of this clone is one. CDR3 sequence (DNA): TGTGCCAGCAGTTCGGGACAGGGTTACGAGCAGTACTTC. Its translation is CASSSGQGYEQYF. V gene TRBV28 combines with J gene TRBJ2-7, with 9 nucleotides matching TRBD1. From germline, CDR1 is MDHEN and CDR2 SYDVKM. J gave up 4 bases and V 4 bases, and 2 bases lay outside the gene matches. The CDR3 has 13 amino acids.

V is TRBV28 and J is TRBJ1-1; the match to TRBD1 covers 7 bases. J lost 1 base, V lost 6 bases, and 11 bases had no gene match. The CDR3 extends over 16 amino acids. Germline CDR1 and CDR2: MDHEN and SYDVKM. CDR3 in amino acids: CASRKTGIGSNTEAFF. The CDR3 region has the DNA TGTGCCAGCAGAAAGACAGGGATAGGGTCGAACACTGAAGCTTTCTTT.

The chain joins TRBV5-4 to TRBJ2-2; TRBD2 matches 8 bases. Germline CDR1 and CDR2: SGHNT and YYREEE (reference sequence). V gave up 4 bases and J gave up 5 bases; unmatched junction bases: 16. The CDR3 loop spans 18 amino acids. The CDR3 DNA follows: TGTGCCAGCAGCGGTGGGGGGCTAGCGGGCTTAGGGACCGGGGAGCTGTTTTTT. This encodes CASSGGGLAGLGTGELFF.

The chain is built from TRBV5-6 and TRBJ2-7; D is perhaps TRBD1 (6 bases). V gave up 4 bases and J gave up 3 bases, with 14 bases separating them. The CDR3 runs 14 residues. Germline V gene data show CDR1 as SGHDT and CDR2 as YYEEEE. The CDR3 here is CASSTFLDSYEQYF. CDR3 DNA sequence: TGTGCCAGCAGCACTTTCCTGGACAGCTACGAGCAGTACTTC. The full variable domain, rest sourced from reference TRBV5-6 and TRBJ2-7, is DAGVTQSPTHLIKTRGQQVTLRCSPKSGHDTVSWYQQALGQGPQFIFQYYEEEERQRGNFPDRFSGHQFPNYSSELNVNALLLGDSALYLCASSTFLDSYEQYFGPGTRLTVT.

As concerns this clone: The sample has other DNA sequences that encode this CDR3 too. The CDR3 nucleotides are TGTGCCAGCAGTTTCACAGGGAACACTGAAGCTTTCTTT. Encoded protein: CASSFTGNTEAFF. This chain uses TRBV27 with TRBJ1-1, with a weak D call TRBD1 (5 bases). CDR1 MNHEY and CDR2 SMNVEV come from the germline V gene (reference sequence). CDR3 length: 13 residues. Trimming cost V 3 bases and J 1 base, with 6 bases left between them.

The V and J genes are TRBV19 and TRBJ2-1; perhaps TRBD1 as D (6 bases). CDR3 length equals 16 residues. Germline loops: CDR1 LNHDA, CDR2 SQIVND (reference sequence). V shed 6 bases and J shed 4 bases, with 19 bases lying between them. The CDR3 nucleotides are TGTGCCAGTAGCAGATCCGGGACACCTTTGTACAATGAGCAGTTCTTC. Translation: CASSRSGTPLYNEQFF.

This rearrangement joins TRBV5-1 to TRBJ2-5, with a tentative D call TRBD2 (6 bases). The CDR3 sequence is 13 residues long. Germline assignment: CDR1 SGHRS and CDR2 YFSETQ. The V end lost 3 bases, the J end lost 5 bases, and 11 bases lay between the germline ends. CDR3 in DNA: TGCGCCAGCAGCTCCGCGCGGGGTGAGACCCAGTACTTC. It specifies CASSSARGETQYF.

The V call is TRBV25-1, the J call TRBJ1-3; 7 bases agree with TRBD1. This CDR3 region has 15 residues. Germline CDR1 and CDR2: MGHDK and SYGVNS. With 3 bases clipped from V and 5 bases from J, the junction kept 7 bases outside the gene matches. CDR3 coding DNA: TGTGCCAGCAGTGACCTGACAGGGAGCAGAAACACCATATATTTT. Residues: CASSDLTGSRNTIYF.

DNA for the CDR3: TGCGCCAGCAGCCAACCGCGACAGGGGGCTACCGGGGAGCTGTTTTTT. This gives the protein CASSQPRQGATGELFF. This rearrangement joins TRBV4-1 to TRBJ2-2; 10 bases are a match to TRBD1. CDR1 is MGHRA, CDR2 YSYEKL, per germline. Trimming removed 2 bases from V and 5 bases from J; junction bases left unmatched: 5. The length of the CDR3 is 16 residues.

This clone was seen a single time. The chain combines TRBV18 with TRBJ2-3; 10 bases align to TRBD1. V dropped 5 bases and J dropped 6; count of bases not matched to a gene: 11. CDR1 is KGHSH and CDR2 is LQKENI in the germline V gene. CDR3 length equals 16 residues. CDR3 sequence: CASSLTGTGVRDTQYF. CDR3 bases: TGTGCCAGCTCATTAACCGGGACAGGGGTTCGCGATACGCAGTATTTT. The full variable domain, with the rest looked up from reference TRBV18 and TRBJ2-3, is NAGVMQNPRHLVRRRGQEARLRCSPMKGHSHVYWYRQLPEEGLKFMVYLQKENIIDESGMPKERFSAEFPKEGPSILRIQQVVRGDSAAYFCASSLTGTGVRDTQYFGPGTRLTVL.

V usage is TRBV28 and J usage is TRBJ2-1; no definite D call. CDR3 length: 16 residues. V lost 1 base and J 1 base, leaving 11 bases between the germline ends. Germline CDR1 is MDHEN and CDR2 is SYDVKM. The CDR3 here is CASSLSYVASYNEQFF. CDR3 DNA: TGTGCCAGCAGTTTATCTTATGTCGCGTCCTACAATGAGCAGTTCTTC.

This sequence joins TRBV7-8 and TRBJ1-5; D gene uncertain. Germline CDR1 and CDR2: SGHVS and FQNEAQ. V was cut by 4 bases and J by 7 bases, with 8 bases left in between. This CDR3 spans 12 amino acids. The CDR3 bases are TGTGCCAGCAGCTCCACGGGGCAGCCCCAGCATTTT. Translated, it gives CASSSTGQPQHF.

Here the CDR3 reads CASSPWGRSYNEQFF. The DNA of the CDR3 is TGCGCCAGCAGCCCATGGGGGCGTTCCTACAATGAGCAGTTCTTC. The chain has TRBV4-3 and TRBJ2-1; tentatively, D is TRBD1 (6 bases). V was cut by 4 bases and J by 1 base, with 11 bases left in between. The CDR3 has 15 amino acids. Germline CDR1 is LGHNA and CDR2 is YSLEER.

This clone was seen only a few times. The CDR3 here is CASSNRDRGFSLHF. The CDR3 DNA reads TGTGCCAGCAGCAACCGGGACAGGGGTTTTTCCCTCCACTTT. This chain uses TRBV5-4 with TRBJ1-6, with 10 nucleotides matching TRBD1. After removal of 4 bases from V and 14 bases from J, the junction contained 9 bases not matched to a gene. The CDR3 sequence is 14 residues long. Looked up from germline, CDR1 is SGHNT and CDR2 is YYREEE (reference sequence).

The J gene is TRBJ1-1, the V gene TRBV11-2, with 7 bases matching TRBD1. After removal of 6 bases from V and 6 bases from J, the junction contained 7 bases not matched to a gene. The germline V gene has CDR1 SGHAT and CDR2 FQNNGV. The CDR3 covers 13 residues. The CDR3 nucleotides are TGTGCCAGCAGATCCGGGACAGCCTCTGAAGCTTTCTTT. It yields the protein CASRSGTASEAFF.

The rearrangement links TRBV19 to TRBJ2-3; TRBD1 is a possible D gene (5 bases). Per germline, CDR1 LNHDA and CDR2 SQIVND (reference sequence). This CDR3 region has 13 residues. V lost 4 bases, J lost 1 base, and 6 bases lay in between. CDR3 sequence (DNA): TGTGCCAGTAGTACGACAGGCACAGATACGCAGTATTTT. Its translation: CASSTTGTDTQYF.

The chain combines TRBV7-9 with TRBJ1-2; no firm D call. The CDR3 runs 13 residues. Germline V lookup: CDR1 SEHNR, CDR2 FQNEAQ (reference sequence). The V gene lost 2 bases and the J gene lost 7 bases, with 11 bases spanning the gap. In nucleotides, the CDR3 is TGTGCCAGCAGCTTAATTCTTACTGGTGGCTACACCTTC. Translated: CASSLILTGGYTF. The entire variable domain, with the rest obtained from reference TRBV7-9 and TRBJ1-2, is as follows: DTGVSQNPRHKITKRGQNVTFRCDPISEHNRLYWYRQTLGQGPEFLTYFQNEAQLEKSRLLSDRFSAERPKGSFSTLEIQRTEQGDSAMYLCASSLILTGGYTFGSGTRLTVV.

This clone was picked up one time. CDR3 coding DNA: TGTGCCAGCAGTGATTGGGGAGAACAGCCCCAGCATTTT. This encodes CASSDWGEQPQHF. The J gene is TRBJ1-5, the V gene TRBV6-1; D not resolved. The V and J ends lost 3 bases and 7 bases respectively, with 10 bases between them. Germline values: CDR1 MNHNS, CDR2 SASEGT. The CDR3 has 13 residues.

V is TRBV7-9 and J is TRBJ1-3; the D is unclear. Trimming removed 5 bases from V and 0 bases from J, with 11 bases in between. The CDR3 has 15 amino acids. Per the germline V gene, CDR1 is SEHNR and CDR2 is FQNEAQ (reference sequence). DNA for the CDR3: TGTGCCAGCAGCCCGTCCGCAGTCTCTGGAAACACCATATATTTT. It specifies CASSPSAVSGNTIYF.

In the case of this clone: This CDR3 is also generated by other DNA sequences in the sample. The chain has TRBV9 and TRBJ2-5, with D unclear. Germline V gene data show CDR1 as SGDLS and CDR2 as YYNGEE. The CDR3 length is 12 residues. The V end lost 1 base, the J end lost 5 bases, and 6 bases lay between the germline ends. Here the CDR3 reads CASSVNQETQYF. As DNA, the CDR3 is TGTGCCAGCAGCGTAAATCAGGAGACCCAGTACTTC. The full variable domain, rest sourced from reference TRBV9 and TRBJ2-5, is DSGVTQTPKHLITATGQRVTLRCSPRSGDLSVYWYQQSLDQGLQFLIQYYNGEERAKGNILERFSAQQFPDLHSELNLSSLELGDSALYFCASSVNQETQYFGPGTRLLVL.